Listed here are 15 T cell receptor beta chains from one sample, sequenced in a study of T cells in Graves' hyperthyroidism and ophthalmopathy. TCR beta CDR3 region amplification was performed from RNA transcripts. HTBI primers were the set used in a first-round RT-PCR of the TCR CDR3. Each CDR3 protein is one row after TCRdb ran MiXCR on the multiplex PCR reads. This table holds roughly 580,000 distinct CDR3 sequences, about 45% found once. Sequenced material: peripheral blood or thyroid tissue (not recorded which). The receptors stem from a woman between 18 and 29 years old with Graves' hyperthyroidism.

Many counts were recorded for this clonotype. The V call is TRBV2, the J call TRBJ1-2; D is possibly TRBD1 (6 bases). V lost 6 bases, J lost 8 bases, and 10 bases lay in between. From germline, CDR1 is SNHLY and CDR2 FYNNEI. This CDR3 region has 11 residues. This chain's CDR3 is CASSGGAGYTF. Here the CDR3 DNA reads TGTGCCAGCAGCGGGGGGGCCGGCTACACCTTC.

The chain links TRBV7-3 to TRBJ1-2; tentative D call: TRBD1 (5 bases). In germline, CDR1 is SGHTA, CDR2 FQGTGA. The CDR3 covers 15 residues. Trimming left V 5 bases short and J 2 bases short, with 15 bases between. In DNA form, the CDR3 reads TGTGCCAGCAGCCATGACCGGCCAGGGAACTATGGCTACACCTTC. Amino acid sequence: CASSHDRPGNYGYTF.

The CDR3, as DNA: TGTGCCAGCAGCGTATGGGACAGGGGCGACACTGAAGCTTTCTTT. It translates to CASSVWDRGDTEAFF. This sequence joins TRBV9 and TRBJ1-1; 10 bases align to TRBD1. This CDR3 is 15 amino acids long. After removal of 1 base from V and 3 bases from J, the junction contained 3 bases not matched to a gene. Germline-derived CDR1 and CDR2 are SGDLS and YYNGEE.

A note on this clonotype: It may be a read error: a sequence one base away is much more abundant. The CDR3 does not close with the conserved phenylalanine or tryptophan, likely indicating a read error. The V gene is TRBV2, the J gene TRBJ2-2; tentative D call: TRBD2 (6 bases). Germline loops: CDR1 SNHLY, CDR2 FYNNEI. CDR3 length equals 15 residues. The V and J ends lost 6 bases and 4 bases respectively, with 15 bases between them. As DNA, the CDR3 is TGTGCCAGCAGGGGAGGTGCGGCGGGCACCGGGGAGCTGTTTCTT. The encoded protein is CASRGGAAGTGELFL.

The V call is TRBV7-2, the J call TRBJ2-5; D gene unclear. Trimming took 3 bases from V and 1 from J, leaving 12 bases between them. This CDR3 is 15 amino acids long. The germline CDR1 and CDR2 sequences are SGHTA and FQGNSA. CDR3 sequence: CASSLLSASQETQYF. CDR3 DNA sequence: TGTGCCAGCAGCTTGTTGTCTGCTAGCCAAGAGACCCAGTACTTC.

This chain joins TRBV29-1 and TRBJ1-2, with 9 bases that match TRBD1. CDR1 and CDR2 (germline): SQVTM, ANQGSEA. J gave up 8 bases and V 0 bases, and 4 bases lay outside the gene matches. This CDR3 comprises 13 residues. CDR3 in amino acids: CSVEDGTGQGYTF. CDR3 nucleotides: TGCAGCGTTGAAGACGGGACAGGGCAGGGCTACACCTTC.

V gene TRBV7-9 combines with J gene TRBJ2-2; D is uncertain. The V gene lost 0 bases and the J gene lost 4 bases, with 6 bases spanning the gap. Germline V gives CDR1 SEHNR, CDR2 FQNEAQ (reference sequence). This CDR3 contains 14 residues. In DNA form, the CDR3 reads TGTGCCAGCAGCTTAGCCAGACTCACCGGGGAGCTGTTTTTT. It codes for CASSLARLTGELFF.

The chain combines TRBV19 with TRBJ1-6; weak D call: TRBD1 (6 bases). CDR3 length: 14 amino acids. The V and J ends lost 7 bases and 9 bases respectively, with 16 bases between them. The V gene's germline CDR1 is LNHDA and CDR2 SQIVND (reference sequence). CDR3 residues: CASTKPGGPSPLHF. CDR3 DNA sequence: TGTGCCAGTACTAAACCTGGGGGGCCTTCACCCCTCCACTTT.

In its sample, this clonotype was seen a few times. This rearrangement joins TRBV7-2 to TRBJ1-2; 8 bases line up with TRBD1. Germline assignment: CDR1 SGHTA and CDR2 FQGNSA. The CDR3 length is 17 residues. With V trimmed by 4 bases and J by 8 bases, 18 bases remained unmatched. The CDR3 nucleotides are TGTGCCAGCAGCTCGTTCGGGCAGGGGGCGCTAAGGGAAGGCTACACCTTC. Protein product: CASSSFGQGALREGYTF.

This clonotype appeared once. The chain combines TRBV7-3 with TRBJ2-2; 14 positions match TRBD2. CDR3 length: 18 residues. Germline loops: CDR1 SGHTA, CDR2 FQGTGA. V trimming: 6 bases; J trimming: 2 bases; junction bases outside the gene matches: 8. The CDR3 reads CASRSGTSGSRNTGELFF. CDR3 nucleotides: TGTGCCAGCAGGTCCGGGACTAGCGGGAGCCGAAACACCGGGGAGCTGTTTTTT.

V and J are TRBV2 and TRBJ1-1; 11 nucleotides agree with TRBD1. V lost 7 bases, J lost 5 bases, and 6 bases stayed unmatched. The CDR3 is 14 amino acids. Germline V gene lookup returns CDR1 SNHLY and CDR2 FYNNEI. DNA of the CDR3: TGTGCCAGCACCGGGACAGGGGGTATAACTGAAGCTTTCTTT. Its translation is CASTGTGGITEAFF.

The chain is built from TRBV24-1 and TRBJ2-2, with unresolved D. Trimming cost V 3 bases and J 8 bases, with 15 bases left between them. Germline V gene data show CDR1 as KGHDR and CDR2 as SFDVKD. This CDR3 is 15 amino acids long. DNA for the CDR3: TGTGCCACCAGTGATGCCCCGGAAGGCTCTGGGGAGCTGTTTTTT. Translated: CATSDAPEGSGELFF.

This clonotype was picked up a small number of times. The V gene is TRBV7-9, the J gene TRBJ2-7; 11 positions agree with TRBD1. CDR1 SEHNR and CDR2 FQNEAQ come from the germline V gene (reference sequence). V was pared by 1 base and J by 7 bases, with 6 bases of the junction left unmatched. The CDR3 is 15 residues long. DNA for the CDR3: TGTGCCAGCAGCTTAGGGACAGGGGGCGGTGTTGAGCAGTACTTC. Translating it yields CASSLGTGGGVEQYF. The full variable domain, rest sourced from reference TRBV7-9 and TRBJ2-7, is DTGVSQNPRHKITKRGQNVTFRCDPISEHNRLYWYRQTLGQGPEFLTYFQNEAQLEKSRLLSDRFSAERPKGSFSTLEIQRTEQGDSAMYLCASSLGTGGGVEQYFGPGTRLTVT.

The chain joins TRBV20-1 to TRBJ2-7, with 12 bases aligning to TRBD2. CDR1 and CDR2 (germline): DFQATT, SNEGSKA (reference sequence). The CDR3 length is 15 residues. J lost 4 bases, V lost 5 bases, and 9 bases had no gene match. CDR3 loop: CSAPSGTSGSYEQYF. The DNA of the CDR3 is TGCAGTGCTCCGTCCGGGACTAGCGGGTCTTACGAGCAGTACTTC.

J is TRBJ1-2 and V is TRBV19, with 8 positions matching TRBD1. Germline values: CDR1 LNHDA, CDR2 SQIVND (reference sequence). The CDR3 consists of 15 residues. V shed 4 bases and J 4 bases; nucleotides not matched to a gene: 8. The CDR3 spells CASSRGTGGSYGYTF. The CDR3 bases are TGTGCCAGTAGTAGGGGGACAGGCGGGAGCTATGGCTACACCTTC.